These T cell receptor beta chains were read from a single sample in a study of glioma-infiltrating T cells after dendritic cell vaccination. TCRdb keeps only in-frame clones here, not all; method: immunoSEQ multiplex PCR. Counted here are under 40,000 clones, 90% occurring once; the ten biggest clones make up 2.2%. The sample here was blood, taken before dendritic cell vaccination. Source of these receptors: a human donor with glioblastoma. CDR3s include the opening cysteine and the closing phenylalanine or tryptophan. The D gene is left open where the match is weak. Size values are once, few and many counts, or a class for expanded clones, and some rows have none.

>NA|TRBV2|TRBJ2-7|TRBD2
TGTGCCAGCAGGGGACTAGCTCGCGAGCAGTACTTC
CASRGLAREQYF
>NA|TRBV6-1|TRBJ1-2|NA
TGTGCCAGCATTCACACCGGGGAATCGTATGGCTACACCTTC
CASIHTGESYGYTF
>NA|TRBV11-2|TRBJ1-6|NA
TGTGCCAGCAGCCGAGACAGGCCGGTGATTTCTTCACCCCTCCACTTT
CASSRDRPVISSPLHF
>once|TRBV2|TRBJ1-6|TRBD1
TGTGCCAGCGGTGTAAGACAGGGGAATAATTCACCCCTCCACTTT
CASGVRQGNNSPLHF
>NA|TRBV5-4|TRBJ2-1|NA
TGTGCCAGCAGCCCGGGGGACAGTCCCTACAATGAGCAGTTCTTC
CASSPGDSPYNEQFF
>NA|TRBV2|TRBJ2-5|NA
TGTGCCAGCAGGGCGGCGGACGGGGGCCAAGAGACCCAGTACTTC
CASRAADGGQETQYF
>NA|TRBV18|TRBJ2-7|NA
TGTGCCAGCTCCCGTTTCCAACCAGACACCGCTGCCTACTACGAGCAGTACTTC
CASSRFQPDTAAYYEQYF
>NA|TRBV5-1|TRBJ2-1|NA
TGCGCCAGCAGCGAACGAAACGGGGTGTTTGAGCAGTTCTTC
CASSERNGVFEQFF
>NA|TRBV18|TRBJ1-5|NA
TGTGCCAGCTCACCAGGGCCCCAACCCCAGCATTTT
CASSPGPQPQHF
>NA|TRBV28|TRBJ1-4|TRBD1
TGTGCCAGCAGGCCCGGGACAGGGGGCGCCCTGATTAATGAAAAACTGTTTTTT
CASRPGTGGALINEKLFF
>NA|TRBV19|TRBJ2-2|NA
TGTGCCAGTAGTATCGGGACTTTGAACACCGGGGAGCTGTTTTTT
CASSIGTLNTGELFF
>NA|TRBV5-6|TRBJ1-2|TRBD1
TGTGCCAGCAGCCAGGGGGCAATTTGGTCTACCTATGGCTACACCTTC
CASSQGAIWSTYGYTF
>NA|TRBV20-1|TRBJ1-2|NA
TGCAGTGCTCCCCGGAGGGATGGCTACACCTTC
CSAPRRDGYTF
>NA|TRBV4-1|TRBJ2-7|NA
TGCGCCAGCAGCCGCCCGGGCGGGTTCGGCGAGCAGTACTTC
CASSRPGGFGEQYF
>NA|TRBV5-1|TRBJ1-4|NA
TGCGCCAGCAGCGAAAGACTAGGGGAAAAACTGTTTTTT
CASSERLGEKLFF
>NA|TRBV6-1|TRBJ2-3|TRBD2
TGTGCCACCGGACTAGCGGGGGGCACAGATACGCAGTATTTT
CATGLAGGTDTQYF
>once|TRBV19|TRBJ2-3|TRBD2
TGTGCCAGTAGTCGACTAGCGGGGGGGCTAGATACGCAGTATTTT
CASSRLAGGLDTQYF
>NA|TRBV5-6|TRBJ1-4|NA
TGTGCCAGCAGCTTGGGTGGCAGGGGCTCTGAAAAACTGTTTTTT
CASSLGGRGSEKLFF
>NA|TRBV5-1|TRBJ2-3|TRBD2
TGCGCCAGCAGCTCCCACGGGACTAGCGGGGGGACTAGCACAGATACGCAGTATTTT
CASSSHGTSGGTSTDTQYF
>NA|TRBV7-7|TRBJ2-7|TRBD1
TGTGCCAGCAGCCCGATCGCCGGGACAGCCGCTAGCGAGCAGTACTTC
CASSPIAGTAASEQYF
>few|TRBV29-1|TRBJ1-2|NA
TGCAGCGTGTGGGAGGATGGCTACACCTTC
CSVWEDGYTF
>NA|TRBV29-1|TRBJ2-1|NA
TGCAGCGTTGTGGGACATGGCAATGAGCAGTTCTTC
CSVVGHGNEQFF
>NA|TRBV6-5|TRBJ2-3|TRBD2
TGTGCCAGCAGAAAGCGGGGGAACACAGATACGCAGTATTTT
CASRKRGNTDTQYF
>NA|TRBV10-2|TRBJ2-5|TRBD1
TGCGCCAGCAGTGACAGGGGGATTGGGGCAGAGACCCAGTACTTC
CASSDRGIGAETQYF
>NA|TRBV18|TRBJ1-2|TRBD1
TGTGCCAGCTCGCCACCCTCGGGACAGGGAGGGTATGGCTACACCTTC
CASSPPSGQGGYGYTF
>NA|TRBV19|TRBJ2-7|TRBD2
TGTGCCAGTAGTAAGCTAGCGGGGGGGCCCTACGAGCAGTACTTC
CASSKLAGGPYEQYF
>NA|TRBV10-2|TRBJ2-7|TRBD1
TGCGCCAGCAGTGAGGGACTAAGGACAGGGGTCGAGCAGTACTTC
CASSEGLRTGVEQYF